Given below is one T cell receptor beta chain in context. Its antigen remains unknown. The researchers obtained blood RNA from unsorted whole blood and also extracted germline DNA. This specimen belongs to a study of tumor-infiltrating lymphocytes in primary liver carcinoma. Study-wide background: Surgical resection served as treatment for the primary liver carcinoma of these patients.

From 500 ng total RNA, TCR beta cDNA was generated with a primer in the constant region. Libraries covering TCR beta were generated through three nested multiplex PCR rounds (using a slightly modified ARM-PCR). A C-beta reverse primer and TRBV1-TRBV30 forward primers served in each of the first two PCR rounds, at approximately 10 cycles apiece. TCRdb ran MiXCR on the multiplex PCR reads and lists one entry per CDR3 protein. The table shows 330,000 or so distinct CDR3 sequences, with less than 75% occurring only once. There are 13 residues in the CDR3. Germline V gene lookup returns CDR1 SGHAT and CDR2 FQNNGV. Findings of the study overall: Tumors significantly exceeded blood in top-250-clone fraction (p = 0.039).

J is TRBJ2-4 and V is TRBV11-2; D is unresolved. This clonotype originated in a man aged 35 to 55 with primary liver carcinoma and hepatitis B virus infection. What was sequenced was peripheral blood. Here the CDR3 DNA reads TGTACAAGCAGCGAGAACCGCTTGAGCATTCAGTACTTC. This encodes CTSSENRLSIQYF.